Presented here are 20 T cell receptor beta chains from one specimen sequenced in a study of OX40 agonist ivuxolimab in advanced cancers. TCRdb keeps only in-frame clones here, not all; method: immunoSEQ multiplex PCR. The data contain about 79,000 clones, 75% to 95% of them singletons. The specimen comprised CD4+ or CD8+ T cells sorted from blood, sampled in a trial of the OX40 agonist ivuxolimab. The source of these receptors is an adult with an advanced solid tumor such as melanoma, head and neck, liver or kidney cancer.

The chain is built from TRBV7-9 and TRBJ2-7; the D gene is possibly TRBD2 (7 bases). The ends were cut back, 5 bases at V and 4 bases at J, with 27 bases in the middle. Germline V gives CDR1 SEHNR, CDR2 FQNEAQ (reference sequence). CDR3 size: 18 residues. The CDR3 nucleotides read TGTGCCAGCAGCCTTTCCATGCAAGCTGGGGGGGGCTATTACGAGCAGTACTTC. It specifies CASSLSMQAGGGYYEQYF.

On this clone: One junction end disagrees with the germline gene, perhaps due to a read error. The V and J genes are TRBV30 and TRBJ2-1, with a weak D call TRBD2 (6 bases). Looked up from germline, CDR1 is GTSNPN and CDR2 is SVGIG (reference sequence). This CDR3 comprises 14 residues. The CDR3 is CVWSVDSGGNEQFF. CDR3 bases: TGTGTCTGGAGTGTGGATAGCGGTGGCAATGAGCAGTTCTTC.

V usage is TRBV5-1 and J usage is TRBJ2-1, with TRBD2 matching 8 bases. Germline CDR1 is SGHRS and CDR2 is YFSETQ. This CDR3 comprises 15 residues. Losses at the gene ends were 4 bases for V and 3 bases for J; bases not matched to a gene: 6. The CDR3 sequence is CASSQLAGGYNEQFF. The CDR3 DNA reads TGCGCCAGCAGCCAGTTGGCGGGGGGCTACAATGAGCAGTTCTTC.

Only one count was recorded for this clone. The chain has TRBV6-4 and TRBJ2-3; D remains unclear. The V gene's germline CDR1 is MRHNA and CDR2 SNTAGT. The CDR3 totals 15 residues. Deletions cut 0 bases from V and 5 bases from J, with 12 bases between. Here the CDR3 reads CASSDSNGPRDTQYF. The CDR3 nucleotides read TGTGCCAGCAGTGACTCGAACGGGCCCCGAGATACGCAGTATTTT.

The chain carries TRBV14 and TRBJ2-5; no firm D call. Deletions cut 0 bases from V and 5 bases from J, with 7 bases between. CDR1 is SGHDN and CDR2 is FVKESK in the germline V gene. The CDR3 contains 13 residues. CDR3 nucleotide sequence: TGTGCCAGCAGCCAAGACATGCGGGAGACCCAGTACTTC. This codes for CASSQDMRETQYF. Drawing the rest from reference TRBV14 and TRBJ2-5, the complete variable domain is EAGVTQFPSHSVIEKGQTVTLRCDPISGHDNLYWYRRVMGKEIKFLLHFVKESKQDESGMPNNRFLAERTGGTYSTLKVQPAELEDSGVYFCASSQDMRETQYFGPGTRLLVL.

This chain links TRBV6-6 with TRBJ2-7; 7 positions match TRBD1. V shed 6 bases and J 0 bases; nucleotides not matched to a gene: 5. Germline assignment: CDR1 MNHNY and CDR2 SVGAGI (reference sequence). The CDR3 has 14 residues. CDR3 DNA sequence: TGTGCCAGCAGCCCCCCAGGGGGCTCCTACGAGCAGTACTTC. Protein sequence: CASSPPGGSYEQYF.

The count of this clone is one. The CDR3 loop reads CASSYSDRGSTDTQYF. The CDR3 coding sequence is TGTGCCAGCAGTTACTCGGACAGGGGATCTACAGATACGCAGTATTTT. The chain joins TRBV6-5 to TRBJ2-3; TRBD1 agrees at 9 bases. Trimming at V came to 0 bases and at J to 3 bases, leaving 4 bases not matched to a gene. CDR1 is MNHEY and CDR2 is SVGAGI in the germline V gene. This CDR3 comprises 16 residues.

The chain joins TRBV2 to TRBJ1-5, with D tentatively TRBD1 (5 bases). V was cut by 4 bases and J by 6 bases, with 13 bases left in between. Germline CDR1 is SNHLY and CDR2 is FYNNEI. CDR3 length equals 14 residues. DNA of the CDR3: TGTGCCAGCAGTGGTGACAGCCGAGGTCAGCCCCAGCATTTT. Its protein is CASSGDSRGQPQHF.

The chain employs TRBV7-2 and TRBJ2-1; 7 bases map to TRBD2. The germline CDR1 and CDR2 sequences are SGHTA and FQGNSA. The CDR3 spans 16 residues. V gave up 0 bases and J gave up 6 bases; unmatched junction bases: 8. CDR3 nucleotides: TGTGCCAGCAGCTTAGCCCCCCTAGCGGTCTTCAATGAGCAGTTCTTC. Translated, it gives CASSLAPLAVFNEQFF.

The V call is TRBV18, the J call TRBJ2-2, with TRBD1 matching over 9 bases. The CDR3 extends over 12 amino acids. After removal of 5 bases from V and 15 bases from J, the junction contained 7 bases not matched to a gene. The V gene's germline CDR1 is KGHSH and CDR2 LQKENI. In nucleotides, the CDR3 is TGTGCCAGCTCAAACCGGGACAGGGACTTGTTTTTT. It codes for CASSNRDRDLFF.

The genes are TRBV28 and TRBJ2-3; D call uncertain. This CDR3 is built from 15 residues. Trimming shortened V by 6 bases and J by 2 bases, and 15 bases separated the two germline ends. CDR1 and CDR2 (germline): MDHEN, SYDVKM. The CDR3 DNA follows: TGTGCCAGCAGCTTGCCCTCCGCCCTCACAGATACGCAGTATTTT. Translating gives CASSLPSALTDTQYF.

The J gene is TRBJ1-3, the V gene TRBV5-1; TRBD1 might be the D (5 bases). Per germline, CDR1 SGHRS and CDR2 YFSETQ. The CDR3 length is 13 residues. V was pared by 2 bases and J by 4 bases, with 7 bases between. The CDR3 nucleotides are TGCGCCAGCAGCTTAGGGGAGGGAAACACCATATATTTT. Protein: CASSLGEGNTIYF.

This rearrangement joins TRBV5-1 to TRBJ1-1; 7 nucleotides line up with TRBD1. The CDR3 loop spans 15 amino acids. V gave up 5 bases and J gave up 4 bases; unmatched junction bases: 11. In germline, CDR1 is SGHRS, CDR2 YFSETQ. CDR3 residues: CASRSGTVVGTEAFF. DNA of the CDR3: TGCGCCAGCAGGTCAGGGACAGTCGTCGGCACTGAAGCTTTCTTT.

This chain links TRBV29-1 with TRBJ2-7, with 8 bases lining up with TRBD2. Trimming took 2 bases from V and 0 from J; bases not matched to a gene: 9. This CDR3 is built from 16 residues. CDR1 is SQVTM and CDR2 is ANQGSEA in the germline V gene. The DNA of the CDR3 is TGCAGCGTTGAACTTCTAAGCGGGAGTAGCTCCTACGAGCAGTACTTC. Amino acids: CSVELLSGSSSYEQYF.

The chain carries TRBV6-1 and TRBJ2-3; D is ambiguous. The CDR3 spans 14 residues. Germline CDR1 is MNHNS and CDR2 is SASEGT. V lost 2 bases to trimming and J lost 2 bases, with 8 bases between them. The CDR3 reads CASSELGFTDTQYF. As DNA, the CDR3 is TGTGCCAGCAGTGAACTTGGGTTCACAGATACGCAGTATTTT.

The chain uses TRBV6-1 and TRBJ1-4, with D uncertain. The V gene's germline CDR1 is MNHNS and CDR2 SASEGT. The CDR3 length is 14 residues. V was cut by 3 bases and J by 8 bases, with 13 bases left in between. The CDR3 loop is CASSDPGRVEKLFF. The CDR3, as DNA: TGTGCCAGCAGTGACCCCGGACGGGTAGAAAAACTGTTTTTT.

This chain links TRBV19 with TRBJ1-5; 8 bases are a match to TRBD1. CDR3 size: 14 residues. Looked up from germline, CDR1 is LNHDA and CDR2 is SQIVND (reference sequence). The V gene end was trimmed by 6 bases and the J gene end by 4 bases; junction bases not matched to a gene: 5. The CDR3 sequence: CASRLGQVNQPQHF. The CDR3 region has the DNA TGTGCCAGTAGGTTGGGACAGGTAAATCAGCCCCAGCATTTT. The full variable domain, in which reference TRBV19 and TRBJ1-5 provide the parts outside the CDR3, is DGGITQSPKYLFRKEGQNVTLSCEQNLNHDAMYWYRQDPGQGLRLIYYSQIVNDFQKGDIAEGYSVSREKKESFPLTVTSAQKNPTAFYLCASRLGQVNQPQHFGDGTRLSIL.

The V gene is TRBV5-1, the J gene TRBJ1-3; a possible D gene is TRBD1 (5 bases). Trimming removed 2 bases from V and 4 bases from J, with 16 bases in between. This CDR3 has 16 amino acids. Per germline, CDR1 SGHRS and CDR2 YFSETQ. CDR3 nucleotides: TGCGCCAGCAGCTTATTGGTCGGGGGTCAGGGAAACACCATATATTTT. This gives the protein CASSLLVGGQGNTIYF.

The chain has TRBV7-9 and TRBJ2-3; 7 bases map to TRBD1. Trimming removed 5 bases from V and 0 bases from J; junction bases left unmatched: 8. This CDR3 is 16 amino acids long. Germline V gene data show CDR1 as SEHNR and CDR2 as FQNEAQ (reference sequence). This chain's CDR3 is CASSRTGQVSTDTQYF. The CDR3 DNA follows: TGTGCCAGCAGCAGGACAGGTCAGGTCAGCACAGATACGCAGTATTTT.

This clone was recorded only once. The chain combines TRBV19 with TRBJ2-1, with 10 bases fitting TRBD2. The junction had 6 bases not matched to a gene; V was cut back by 6 bases and J by 4 bases. The germline gives CDR1 LNHDA, CDR2 SQIVND (reference sequence). The CDR3 is 15 amino acids. The CDR3 spells CASRRTSGIYNEQFF. For the CDR3, the DNA is TGTGCCAGTAGGAGGACTAGCGGAATATACAATGAGCAGTTCTTC.